These 16 T cell receptor beta chains were sequenced from one sample in a study of early stage breast cancer tumors. TCRdb's copy holds only in-frame clones and misses some; the assay was immunoSEQ multiplex PCR. The data show more than 13,000 clones, with 79% seen just once and roughly 7.6% held by the top ten. The sequenced material came from normal breast tissue next to the tumor. These receptors were obtained from a person aged 50-59 years with breast cancer.

The gene calls are TRBV30 and TRBJ1-1; weak D call: TRBD1 (6 bases). This CDR3 has 13 residues. Germline values: CDR1 GTSNPN, CDR2 SVGIG (reference sequence). Trimming removed 1 base at V and 2 bases at J, with 8 bases between. The CDR3 loop is CAWSAQGNTEAFF. The CDR3 nucleotides are TGTGCCTGGAGTGCACAGGGCAACACTGAAGCTTTCTTT.

The gene calls are TRBV7-6 and TRBJ2-7; 16 bases match TRBD2. There are 18 residues in the CDR3. With 5 bases clipped from V and 3 bases from J, the junction kept 10 bases outside the gene matches. Germline V gene sequence: CDR1 SGHVS, CDR2 FNYEAQ. The CDR3 sequence is CASSPGLAGGGRYYEQYF. CDR3 nucleotides: TGTGCCAGCAGCCCGGGACTAGCGGGAGGGGGTAGGTACTACGAGCAGTACTTC.

The rearrangement joins TRBV9 to TRBJ2-1; D gene ambiguous. CDR3 length: 12 residues. Germline CDR1 and CDR2: SGDLS and YYNGEE. Trimming cost V 3 bases and J 6 bases, with 7 bases left between them. The CDR3 spells CASSGTVNEQFF. CDR3 bases: TGTGCCAGCAGCGGGACCGTCAATGAGCAGTTCTTC.

The genes are TRBV4-1 and TRBJ1-2; TRBD1 is a possible D gene (6 bases). Germline CDR1 reads MGHRA; CDR2 reads YSYEKL. Trimming stripped 0 bases from V and 7 bases from J, with 15 bases between. The CDR3 is 15 residues long. Written as DNA, the CDR3 is TGCGCCAGCAGCCAAGATGCAGGGGTTTACGCTGGCTACACCTTC. Protein: CASSQDAGVYAGYTF.

The rearrangement links TRBV4-3 to TRBJ1-4, with no clear D. Germline V gene sequence: CDR1 LGHNA, CDR2 YSLEER. The CDR3 runs to 15 residues. V was cut by 1 base and J by 3 bases, with 9 bases left in between. CDR3 amino acids: CASSQGLSPNEKLFF. The DNA for the CDR3 is TGCGCCAGCAGCCAAGGTTTATCTCCTAATGAAAAACTGTTTTTT.

This rearrangement joins TRBV4-1 to TRBJ1-2; D is unresolved. The CDR3 covers 14 residues. The germline CDR1 and CDR2 sequences are MGHRA and YSYEKL. The V and J ends lost 4 bases and 2 bases respectively, with 11 bases between them. In DNA form, the CDR3 reads TGCGCCAGCAGCCTACTACCGGGGAACTATGGCTACACCTTC. Its protein is CASSLLPGNYGYTF.

The chain has TRBV5-6 and TRBJ2-1; D unresolved. The CDR3 has 13 residues. CDR1 and CDR2 (germline): SGHDT, YYEEEE. The V end lost 0 bases, the J end lost 2 bases, and 3 bases lay between the germline ends. CDR3 region: CASSLGTYNEQFF. In DNA form, the CDR3 reads TGTGCCAGCAGCTTGGGCACCTACAATGAGCAGTTCTTC.

This clone has just a few counts. The rearrangement uses TRBV7-9 and TRBJ2-7, with D tentatively TRBD2 (6 bases). CDR3 length: 14 amino acids. Germline CDR1 and CDR2: SEHNR and FQNEAQ (reference sequence). Trimming shortened V by 1 base and J by 3 bases, and 10 bases separated the two germline ends. CDR3 nucleotide sequence: TGTGCCAGCAGCTTAGAGGGAGGATACTACGAGCAGTACTTC. Protein: CASSLEGGYYEQYF.

The rearrangement links TRBV9 to TRBJ1-3; a possible D gene is TRBD1 (5 bases). Germline CDR1 reads SGDLS; CDR2 reads YYNGEE. The CDR3 totals 15 residues. Trimming left V 3 bases short and J 0 bases short, with 10 bases between. The CDR3 DNA sequence: TGTGCCAGCAGCGCCGCAGGGCTCTCTGGAAACACCATATATTTT. Translation: CASSAAGLSGNTIYF.

DNA for the CDR3: TGTGCCAGCAGACCATTTTTCGGGGGCGATCAGCCCCAGCATTTT. The encoded protein is CASRPFFGGDQPQHF. The chain combines TRBV27 with TRBJ1-5; D is possibly TRBD1 (6 bases). Per the germline V gene, CDR1 is MNHEY and CDR2 is SMNVEV (reference sequence). The V end lost 6 bases, the J end lost 5 bases, and 17 bases lay between the germline ends. The CDR3 has 15 amino acids.

This chain links TRBV6-5 with TRBJ1-1; D gene ambiguous. The germline V gene has CDR1 MNHEY and CDR2 SVGAGI. CDR3 length: 15 residues. V gave up 7 bases and J gave up 4 bases, with 19 bases separating them. CDR3 region: CASTSGYGVGTEAFF. The CDR3 DNA reads TGTGCCAGCACTTCTGGGTATGGGGTAGGCACTGAAGCTTTCTTT.

V and J are TRBV5-4 and TRBJ1-4, with a possible D match to TRBD1 (6 bases). The V gene lost 0 bases and the J gene lost 8 bases, with 17 bases spanning the gap. CDR1 and CDR2 (germline): SGHNT, YYREEE (reference sequence). CDR3 length: 16 residues. CDR3 loop: CASSLALDSLQEKLFF. The CDR3 DNA sequence: TGTGCCAGCAGCTTGGCCCTGGACAGCCTGCAGGAAAAACTGTTTTTT.

This rearrangement joins TRBV9 to TRBJ2-1; 10 bases agree with TRBD1. The germline V gene encodes CDR1 SGDLS and CDR2 YYNGEE. Trimming removed 3 bases from V and 4 bases from J; junction bases left unmatched: 19. The CDR3 runs 20 residues. The CDR3 DNA reads TGTGCCAGCAGCGACCCCAGCCAGGACTTCCGGGACAGGGGTTACAATGAGCAGTTCTTC. Its protein product is CASSDPSQDFRDRGYNEQFF.

This sequence joins TRBV5-1 and TRBJ2-5, with 8 bases that match TRBD1. Germline lookup yields CDR1 SGHRS and CDR2 YFSETQ. The J segment lost 9 bases and the V segment lost 0 bases, leaving 10 bases of the junction unmatched. The CDR3 totals 15 residues. For the CDR3, the DNA is TGCGCCAGCAGCTTGGGACAGGGGACGTTACTAGCCCAGTACTTC. Its translation: CASSLGQGTLLAQYF.

Here the CDR3 DNA reads TGCAGCGTGTCAGGGGGTGGCTACACCTTC. Amino acids: CSVSGGGYTF. The rearrangement links TRBV29-1 to TRBJ1-2, with 7 bases fitting TRBD1. The length of the CDR3 is 10 residues. V lost 6 bases and J lost 7; bases outside the gene matches: 2. Germline CDR1 is SQVTM and CDR2 is ANQGSEA.

DNA of the CDR3: TGTGCCAGCAGCCCACGGAGCGGCATCAGGACAGGGTACTCCTACGAGCAGTACTTC. It specifies CASSPRSGIRTGYSYEQYF. This chain links TRBV13 with TRBJ2-7; TRBD1 agrees at 8 bases. This CDR3 contains 19 residues. V dropped 5 bases and J dropped 0; count of bases not matched to a gene: 18. Germline CDR1 reads PRHDT; CDR2 reads FYEKMQ (reference sequence).